This T cell receptor (beta chain) was obtained from a study of blood T cell repertoires in COVID-19 (dated by TCRdb to the early 2020s). About the investigation overall: Collaborator samples came from the United States, Italy and Spain and covered acute and convalescent phases of COVID-19. The prospective study material was composed of cDNA or gDNA derived from T cells, B-cell-depleted T cells, or PBMCs. A freely available public database, intended as a resource for researchers studying the immune response to SARS-CoV-2, is where the repertoires were released. The sample metadata nearly always contained a de-identified subject ID, COVID-19 status, age in years and sex. Where HLA class I and class II types were available, the types were taken from metadata supplied by the sample provider, not from assay-based typing. Samples were obtained from the ongoing ImmuneRACE study (first 160 participants) and from about 1,300 subjects provided by 6 global collaborators. Subjects who had been exposed to COVID-19, were actively infected with it, or had recovered from it provided the deeply sampled blood TCRbeta repertoires that made up the dataset. What the research found in general, with its limitations: The amount of clinical and demographic metadata varied by source and participant and was provided uncurated.

Each collaborating institution followed its own protocols to collect whole blood in K2EDTA tubes. For TCRbeta analysis, collaborator samples were shipped as frozen whole blood, as isolated PBMCs, or as DNA extracted from either sample type. The immunoSEQ Assay, a bias-controlled multiplex PCR, was used to amplify TCRbeta CDR3 regions from genomic DNA. Regarding the original processing steps: Within the assay, amplification of reference gene primers was used to estimate how many nucleated cells each sample contained. To quantify the absolute abundance of each unique TCRbeta CDR3 rearrangement, sequence reads were collapsed and filtered. Productive Simpson clonality was computed per sample as the square root of Simpson's diversity index over productive rearrangements. The clones in this table, taken by TCRdb from immuneACCESS, are in-frame only. Not every clone is retained; where verified, under half of the shortfall comes from an unresolved V gene, and the cause of the rest is unknown. V, J and clone size are taken as reported in that table, and D and trimming were inferred from the DNA itself. Within this sample are 45,000 to 60,000 clones, with 80% to 90% of them counted one time only. Over 1% of the sample is in the top ten clones.

On this clone: Its cognate antigen has yet to be identified. Per-nucleotide qualities are absent, and no much larger clonotype sits a single base away.

At the junction V is shortened by 4 bases and J by 3 bases; bases outside the gene matches: 11. From a lookup of the germline V gene (reference sequence), CDR1 and CDR2 are LNHDA and SQIVND. The CDR3, cysteine through phenylalanine, is 16 amino acids long. The CDR3 DNA has 48 bases and is translated from base 1. The sample consisted of peripheral blood. The receptor comes from a man in his sixties with acute or convalescent COVID-19. The chain is assembled from TRBV19 and TRBJ1-1; 7 nucleotides in the junction match TRBD1. The CDR3 protein: CASSTYPTGLDTEAFF. The nucleotide sequence reads TGTGCCAGTAGTACCTATCCGACAGGGCTAGACACTGAAGCTTTCTTT. The entire variable domain, with the stretches around the CDR3 drawn from the reference TRBV19 and TRBJ1-1 proteins, is DGGITQSPKYLFRKEGQNVTLSCEQNLNHDAMYWYRQDPGQGLRLIYYSQIVNDFQKGDIAEGYSVSREKKESFPLTVTSAQKNPTAFYLCASSTYPTGLDTEAFFGQGTRLTVV.